This T cell receptor beta chain was identified during a study of sequential checkpoint blockade in melanoma. The CDR3 has 12 residues. Germline lookup yields CDR1 SQVTM and CDR2 ANQGSEA. Between the trimmed V and J ends, which lost 4 bases and 5 bases, there was a span of 12 bases. Noted treatment: randomized to nivolumab then ipilimumab (arm A) or the reverse (arm B). None of the patients previously received DNA-damaging chemotherapy. Profiling relied on immunoSEQ multiplex PCR, and the TCRdb table lists in-frame clones only, not all of them. The sample has approximately 15,000 clones; roughly three quarters are singletons.

The specimen was CD8+ T cells sorted from blood (inferred from file names), collected from a patient given nivolumab and ipilimumab in sequence. V and J are TRBV29-1 and TRBJ2-7; the D gene is possibly TRBD2 (6 bases). The sequence was collected from a human donor with melanoma. In DNA, the CDR3 is TGCAGCGTTGTAGGAGGGTATAACGAGCAGTACTTC. It yields the protein CSVVGGYNEQYF.